The clone carrying this T cell receptor (beta chain) was seen only once. Its antigen is currently unknown. The sample comes from a study of T cell responses to AZD1222 COVID-19 vaccine. Study summary: Pooling covered second doses at about 4 or about 12 weeks. Whole-study findings and limits: Receipt of two AZD1222 doses was followed by a rise in Spike-specific TCR breadth and depth. Repertoires in all cases were sampled only once the peak T cell response had passed.

The CDR3 runs 16 residues. Trimming removed 5 bases from V and 6 bases from J; junction bases left unmatched: 12. Germline V gene lookup returns CDR1 LNHDA and CDR2 SQIVND (reference sequence). Libraries were prepared by immunoSEQ multiplex PCR; TCRdb keeps only in-frame clonotypes and omits some of them. The data show 90,000 or so clones, about 88% seen once. This chain connects TRBV19 to TRBJ2-1; 8 positions agree with TRBD2. This sample comprised peripheral blood, obtained on day 0 of AZD1222 vaccination. The TCR originated in an adult in good health. Here the CDR3 reads CASSFSRGLDSNEQFF. The CDR3 nucleotides are TGTGCCAGTAGTTTTTCTAGGGGACTAGATTCCAATGAGCAGTTCTTC.